This T cell receptor beta chain was identified in a study of T cell responses to AZD1222 COVID-19 vaccine. Points from the study as a whole: Clonal diversity was possibly underestimated, and white British individuals and females predominated among donors. The number of AZD1222 recipients seropositive at baseline was only 5 to 7. Spike-specific TCR breadth and depth went up after people got two AZD1222 doses.

Deletions cut 6 bases from V and 10 bases from J, with 22 bases between. This CDR3 is 16 amino acids long. Germline V CDR1 and CDR2: MDHEN, SYDVKM. Sequencing was performed with immunoSEQ multiplex PCR; in TCRdb, only in-frame clones are kept and a portion is missing. Among more than 150,000 clones, around 90% were seen once, and the ten largest hold under 7.5%. To note about this clone: The antigen remains undetermined.

The J gene is TRBJ1-6, the V gene TRBV28; tentatively, D is TRBD1 (6 bases). The source was peripheral blood, collected on day 0 of AZD1222 vaccination. This clonotype was sampled from an adult in good health. The CDR3 bases are TGTGCCAGCAGGACCTTCGGGGGACAAGAGGGCTCACCCCTCCACTTT. The encoded protein is CASRTFGGQEGSPLHF.